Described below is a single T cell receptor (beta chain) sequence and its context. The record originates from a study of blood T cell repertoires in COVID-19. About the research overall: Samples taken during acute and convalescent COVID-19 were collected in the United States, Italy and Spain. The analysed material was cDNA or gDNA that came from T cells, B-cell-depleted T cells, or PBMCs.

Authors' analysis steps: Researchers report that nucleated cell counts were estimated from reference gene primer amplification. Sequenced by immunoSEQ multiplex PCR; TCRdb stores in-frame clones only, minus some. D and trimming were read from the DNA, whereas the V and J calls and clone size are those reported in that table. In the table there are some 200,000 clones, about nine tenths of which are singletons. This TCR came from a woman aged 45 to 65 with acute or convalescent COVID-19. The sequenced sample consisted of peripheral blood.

CDR3 in amino acids: CASSLLDSLNQPQHF. The DNA of the CDR3 is TGCGCCAGCAGCTTGTTGGACAGCCTCAATCAGCCCCAGCATTTT. J is TRBJ1-5 and V is TRBV5-1, with D tentatively TRBD1 (6 bases). Germline V gene data show CDR1 as SGHRS and CDR2 as YFSETQ. CDR3 length: 15 residues. Trimming took off 1 base at V and 3 bases at J, with 11 bases between the two ends.